The 21 T cell receptor beta chains listed next were all sequenced from one sample in a study of siplizumab effects on memory and regulatory T cells. TCRdb keeps only in-frame clones here, not all; method: immunoSEQ multiplex PCR. The data show tens of thousands of clones, less than 90% seen once. The sequencing sample was made of memory CD4+ T cells sorted from blood. The receptors were gathered from a human donor in good health.

This sequence joins TRBV4-1 and TRBJ1-1; 7 bases match TRBD1. Losses at the gene ends were 3 bases for V and 6 bases for J; bases not matched to a gene: 10. Per the germline V gene, CDR1 is MGHRA and CDR2 is YSYEKL. The CDR3 length is 15 residues. The CDR3, as DNA: TGCGCCAGCAGCCACCCCGCCGACAGGGTCCCTGAAGCTTTCTTT. Translated: CASSHPADRVPEAFF.

The chain combines TRBV29-1 with TRBJ2-5; tentative D call: TRBD2 (6 bases). Germline loops: CDR1 SQVTM, CDR2 ANQGSEA. Trimming shortened V by 3 bases and J by 0 bases, and 8 bases separated the two germline ends. The CDR3 is 13 amino acids. The chain's CDR3 is CSVDREYQETQYF. The CDR3 DNA sequence: TGCAGCGTTGACCGGGAGTACCAAGAGACCCAGTACTTC.

CDR3 bases: TGCAGCGTTGTACTAGCAGGAACCTATGGCTACACCTTC. Residues: CSVVLAGTYGYTF. The rearrangement links TRBV29-1 to TRBJ1-2; D uncertain. Trimming left V 4 bases short and J 4 bases short, with 13 bases between. The CDR3 length is 13 residues. Germline assignment: CDR1 SQVTM and CDR2 ANQGSEA.

The V call is TRBV5-1, the J call TRBJ2-1; D not certain. CDR1 is SGHRS and CDR2 is YFSETQ in the germline V gene. The CDR3 totals 13 residues. V lost 2 bases and J 8 bases, leaving 11 bases between the germline ends. DNA of the CDR3: TGCGCCAGCAGCTTAGTCCCCGAAGATGAGCAGTTCTTC. Translated, it gives CASSLVPEDEQFF.

The chain employs TRBV9 and TRBJ1-3; D is ambiguous. CDR3 length: 16 residues. Germline V gene lookup returns CDR1 SGDLS and CDR2 YYNGEE. Trimming stripped 0 bases from V and 0 bases from J, with 10 bases between. The CDR3: CASSVAKGNSGNTIYF. The DNA of the CDR3 is TGTGCCAGCAGCGTAGCGAAGGGAAACTCTGGAAACACCATATATTTT.

The CDR3 here is CASSLGGTGYEQYF. The DNA for the CDR3 is TGCGCCAGCAGCTTGGGCGGGACTGGGTACGAGCAGTACTTC. The J gene is TRBJ2-7, the V gene TRBV5-1, with D possibly TRBD2 on 6 matching bases. V shed 0 bases and J shed 4 bases, with 11 bases lying between them. Germline assignment: CDR1 SGHRS and CDR2 YFSETQ. The CDR3 is made up of 14 amino acids.

V is TRBV19 and J is TRBJ1-3; D is unclear. Per germline, CDR1 LNHDA and CDR2 SQIVND (reference sequence). The germline V and J ends were trimmed by 3 bases and 5 bases, with 11 bases remaining between them. CDR3 length: 14 residues. CDR3 sequence: CASSMAPVRNTIYF. As DNA, the CDR3 is TGTGCCAGTAGTATGGCTCCCGTCCGAAACACCATATATTTT.

The rearrangement joins TRBV15 to TRBJ1-2; no reliable D call. The CDR3 has 15 amino acids. Germline loops: CDR1 LNHNV, CDR2 YYDKDF (reference sequence). V dropped 6 bases and J dropped 4 bases, with 18 bases sitting between them. The CDR3 nucleotides read TGTGCCACCAGTCCGGGAGGGTTCCCTAGCTATGGCTACACCTTC. Its protein is CATSPGGFPSYGYTF.

V is TRBV5-1 and J is TRBJ1-2, with 7 bases that match TRBD1. This CDR3 is 14 amino acids long. The trim removed 4 bases at V and 6 bases at J, leaving 9 bases unmatched. Germline values: CDR1 SGHRS, CDR2 YFSETQ. CDR3 sequence (DNA): TGCGCCAGCAGCCTAGGGGAGACAGGGAATGGCTACACCTTC. Translated: CASSLGETGNGYTF. The whole variable domain, filled in from reference TRBV5-1 and TRBJ1-2, reads KAGVTQTPRYLIKTRGQQVTLSCSPISGHRSVSWYQQTPGQGLQFLFEYFSETQRNKGNFPGRFSGRQFSNSRSEMNVSTLELGDSALYLCASSLGETGNGYTFGSGTRLTVV.

This clone was seen ten or more times. The chain is built from TRBV19 and TRBJ2-3, with D uncertain. Germline V CDR1 and CDR2: LNHDA, SQIVND (reference sequence). Trimming shortened V by 0 bases and J by 2 bases, and 3 bases separated the two germline ends. The CDR3 has 13 residues. In DNA, the CDR3 is TGTGCCAGTAGTATAGAACTCACAGATACGCAGTATTTT. Amino acids: CASSIELTDTQYF.

The chain carries TRBV11-2 and TRBJ1-1, with D possibly matching TRBD1 (5 bases). The germline CDR1 and CDR2 sequences are SGHAT and FQNNGV. V was cut by 5 bases and J by 0 bases, with 13 bases left in between. This CDR3 comprises 15 residues. The CDR3 reads CASSLYGGLNTEAFF. The CDR3 nucleotides read TGTGCCAGCAGCCTATATGGGGGTCTGAACACTGAAGCTTTCTTT.

This clone was observed a few times. The chain recombines TRBV7-2 with TRBJ2-7; 8 bases align to TRBD2. Germline assignment: CDR1 SGHTA and CDR2 FQGNSA. CDR3 length equals 14 residues. The J segment lost 4 bases and the V segment lost 5 bases, leaving 7 bases of the junction unmatched. The CDR3 region is CASSTPGGRYEQYF. The CDR3 DNA sequence: TGTGCCAGCAGCACCCCGGGGGGGAGGTACGAGCAGTACTTC.

The chain recombines TRBV5-4 with TRBJ2-2; maybe TRBD1 (6 bases). The CDR3 covers 16 residues. Per the germline V gene, CDR1 is SGHNT and CDR2 is YYREEE (reference sequence). V gave up 4 bases and J gave up 0 bases, with 13 bases separating them. CDR3 DNA: TGTGCCAGCAGCCTGGGACACAGGGCGAACACCGGGGAGCTGTTTTTT. It yields the protein CASSLGHRANTGELFF. The full variable domain, in which reference TRBV5-4 and TRBJ2-2 provide the parts outside the CDR3, is ETGVTQSPTHLIKTRGQQVTLRCSSQSGHNTVSWYQQALGQGPQFIFQYYREEENGRGNFPPRFSGLQFPNYSSELNVNALELDDSALYLCASSLGHRANTGELFFGEGSRLTVL.

The rearrangement links TRBV19 to TRBJ2-5; the D gene could be TRBD1 or TRBD2 (5 bases each). CDR1 and CDR2 from the germline V gene are LNHDA and SQIVND (reference sequence). CDR3 length: 15 amino acids. V was cut by 3 bases and J by 3 bases, with 14 bases left in between. The CDR3 here is CASSMLGGPKETQYF. The CDR3 DNA reads as TGTGCCAGTAGTATGCTTGGGGGACCTAAAGAGACCCAGTACTTC.

The chain couples TRBV4-1 to TRBJ2-3; TRBD2 aligns across 11 bases. With 4 bases clipped from V and 9 bases from J, the junction kept 12 bases outside the gene matches. Germline assignment: CDR1 MGHRA and CDR2 YSYEKL. This CDR3 contains 16 residues. CDR3 residues: CASSLRSSGRGGTQYF. The CDR3 DNA follows: TGCGCCAGCAGCCTACGTAGTAGCGGGAGGGGTGGCACGCAGTATTTT.

The rearrangement uses TRBV6-5 and TRBJ1-4; a possible D gene is TRBD1 (6 bases). Germline V lookup: CDR1 MNHEY, CDR2 SVGAGI. The CDR3 sequence is 15 residues long. With 6 bases removed from V and 0 bases from J, the gap between germline ends came to 11 bases. CDR3 residues: CASSLRTATNEKLFF. In DNA, the CDR3 is TGTGCCAGCAGCCTCCGGACAGCAACTAATGAAAAACTGTTTTTT.

The V call is TRBV6-5, the J call TRBJ1-1; possibly TRBD1 for D (5 bases). Trimming removed 3 bases from V and 1 base from J, with 15 bases in between. CDR3 length: 16 residues. Germline assignment: CDR1 MNHEY and CDR2 SVGAGI. The CDR3 loop is CASSYGRGWENTEAFF. For the CDR3, the DNA is TGTGCCAGCAGTTATGGGAGGGGATGGGAGAACACTGAAGCTTTCTTT.

The chain recombines TRBV19 with TRBJ1-2; a weak D match, TRBD1 (5 bases). Deletions cut 3 bases from V and 8 bases from J, with 10 bases between. This CDR3 region has 12 residues. Germline-derived CDR1 and CDR2 are LNHDA and SQIVND (reference sequence). The CDR3 sequence is CASSISGSGYTF. The CDR3 bases are TGTGCCAGTAGTATCTCAGGGTCCGGCTACACCTTC.

The chain joins TRBV7-2 to TRBJ2-3; a possible D gene is TRBD1 (6 bases). The CDR3 covers 13 residues. CDR1 is SGHTA and CDR2 is FQGNSA in the germline V gene. The ends were cut back, 5 bases at V and 6 bases at J, with 12 bases in the middle. The CDR3 sequence is CASSPQGFDTQYF. The CDR3 bases are TGTGCCAGCAGCCCGCAGGGGTTTGATACGCAGTATTTT.

This clone is medium-sized. V is TRBV27 and J is TRBJ1-2, with a tentative D call TRBD1 (5 bases). Trimming left V 8 bases short and J 4 bases short, with 11 bases between. The length of the CDR3 is 12 residues. Germline V gene lookup returns CDR1 MNHEY and CDR2 SMNVEV (reference sequence). CDR3 residues: CASASGSYGYTF. Here the CDR3 DNA reads TGTGCCAGCGCTTCAGGGAGCTATGGCTACACCTTC.

The V gene is TRBV7-2, the J gene TRBJ1-1, with TRBD1 matching 7 bases. Germline CDR1 and CDR2: SGHTA and FQGNSA. The CDR3 is 15 residues long. J gave up 5 bases and V 5 bases, and 11 bases lay outside the gene matches. CDR3 residues: CASSNNLGGGTEAFF. DNA of the CDR3: TGTGCCAGCAGCAATAATCTAGGGGGCGGAACTGAAGCTTTCTTT.